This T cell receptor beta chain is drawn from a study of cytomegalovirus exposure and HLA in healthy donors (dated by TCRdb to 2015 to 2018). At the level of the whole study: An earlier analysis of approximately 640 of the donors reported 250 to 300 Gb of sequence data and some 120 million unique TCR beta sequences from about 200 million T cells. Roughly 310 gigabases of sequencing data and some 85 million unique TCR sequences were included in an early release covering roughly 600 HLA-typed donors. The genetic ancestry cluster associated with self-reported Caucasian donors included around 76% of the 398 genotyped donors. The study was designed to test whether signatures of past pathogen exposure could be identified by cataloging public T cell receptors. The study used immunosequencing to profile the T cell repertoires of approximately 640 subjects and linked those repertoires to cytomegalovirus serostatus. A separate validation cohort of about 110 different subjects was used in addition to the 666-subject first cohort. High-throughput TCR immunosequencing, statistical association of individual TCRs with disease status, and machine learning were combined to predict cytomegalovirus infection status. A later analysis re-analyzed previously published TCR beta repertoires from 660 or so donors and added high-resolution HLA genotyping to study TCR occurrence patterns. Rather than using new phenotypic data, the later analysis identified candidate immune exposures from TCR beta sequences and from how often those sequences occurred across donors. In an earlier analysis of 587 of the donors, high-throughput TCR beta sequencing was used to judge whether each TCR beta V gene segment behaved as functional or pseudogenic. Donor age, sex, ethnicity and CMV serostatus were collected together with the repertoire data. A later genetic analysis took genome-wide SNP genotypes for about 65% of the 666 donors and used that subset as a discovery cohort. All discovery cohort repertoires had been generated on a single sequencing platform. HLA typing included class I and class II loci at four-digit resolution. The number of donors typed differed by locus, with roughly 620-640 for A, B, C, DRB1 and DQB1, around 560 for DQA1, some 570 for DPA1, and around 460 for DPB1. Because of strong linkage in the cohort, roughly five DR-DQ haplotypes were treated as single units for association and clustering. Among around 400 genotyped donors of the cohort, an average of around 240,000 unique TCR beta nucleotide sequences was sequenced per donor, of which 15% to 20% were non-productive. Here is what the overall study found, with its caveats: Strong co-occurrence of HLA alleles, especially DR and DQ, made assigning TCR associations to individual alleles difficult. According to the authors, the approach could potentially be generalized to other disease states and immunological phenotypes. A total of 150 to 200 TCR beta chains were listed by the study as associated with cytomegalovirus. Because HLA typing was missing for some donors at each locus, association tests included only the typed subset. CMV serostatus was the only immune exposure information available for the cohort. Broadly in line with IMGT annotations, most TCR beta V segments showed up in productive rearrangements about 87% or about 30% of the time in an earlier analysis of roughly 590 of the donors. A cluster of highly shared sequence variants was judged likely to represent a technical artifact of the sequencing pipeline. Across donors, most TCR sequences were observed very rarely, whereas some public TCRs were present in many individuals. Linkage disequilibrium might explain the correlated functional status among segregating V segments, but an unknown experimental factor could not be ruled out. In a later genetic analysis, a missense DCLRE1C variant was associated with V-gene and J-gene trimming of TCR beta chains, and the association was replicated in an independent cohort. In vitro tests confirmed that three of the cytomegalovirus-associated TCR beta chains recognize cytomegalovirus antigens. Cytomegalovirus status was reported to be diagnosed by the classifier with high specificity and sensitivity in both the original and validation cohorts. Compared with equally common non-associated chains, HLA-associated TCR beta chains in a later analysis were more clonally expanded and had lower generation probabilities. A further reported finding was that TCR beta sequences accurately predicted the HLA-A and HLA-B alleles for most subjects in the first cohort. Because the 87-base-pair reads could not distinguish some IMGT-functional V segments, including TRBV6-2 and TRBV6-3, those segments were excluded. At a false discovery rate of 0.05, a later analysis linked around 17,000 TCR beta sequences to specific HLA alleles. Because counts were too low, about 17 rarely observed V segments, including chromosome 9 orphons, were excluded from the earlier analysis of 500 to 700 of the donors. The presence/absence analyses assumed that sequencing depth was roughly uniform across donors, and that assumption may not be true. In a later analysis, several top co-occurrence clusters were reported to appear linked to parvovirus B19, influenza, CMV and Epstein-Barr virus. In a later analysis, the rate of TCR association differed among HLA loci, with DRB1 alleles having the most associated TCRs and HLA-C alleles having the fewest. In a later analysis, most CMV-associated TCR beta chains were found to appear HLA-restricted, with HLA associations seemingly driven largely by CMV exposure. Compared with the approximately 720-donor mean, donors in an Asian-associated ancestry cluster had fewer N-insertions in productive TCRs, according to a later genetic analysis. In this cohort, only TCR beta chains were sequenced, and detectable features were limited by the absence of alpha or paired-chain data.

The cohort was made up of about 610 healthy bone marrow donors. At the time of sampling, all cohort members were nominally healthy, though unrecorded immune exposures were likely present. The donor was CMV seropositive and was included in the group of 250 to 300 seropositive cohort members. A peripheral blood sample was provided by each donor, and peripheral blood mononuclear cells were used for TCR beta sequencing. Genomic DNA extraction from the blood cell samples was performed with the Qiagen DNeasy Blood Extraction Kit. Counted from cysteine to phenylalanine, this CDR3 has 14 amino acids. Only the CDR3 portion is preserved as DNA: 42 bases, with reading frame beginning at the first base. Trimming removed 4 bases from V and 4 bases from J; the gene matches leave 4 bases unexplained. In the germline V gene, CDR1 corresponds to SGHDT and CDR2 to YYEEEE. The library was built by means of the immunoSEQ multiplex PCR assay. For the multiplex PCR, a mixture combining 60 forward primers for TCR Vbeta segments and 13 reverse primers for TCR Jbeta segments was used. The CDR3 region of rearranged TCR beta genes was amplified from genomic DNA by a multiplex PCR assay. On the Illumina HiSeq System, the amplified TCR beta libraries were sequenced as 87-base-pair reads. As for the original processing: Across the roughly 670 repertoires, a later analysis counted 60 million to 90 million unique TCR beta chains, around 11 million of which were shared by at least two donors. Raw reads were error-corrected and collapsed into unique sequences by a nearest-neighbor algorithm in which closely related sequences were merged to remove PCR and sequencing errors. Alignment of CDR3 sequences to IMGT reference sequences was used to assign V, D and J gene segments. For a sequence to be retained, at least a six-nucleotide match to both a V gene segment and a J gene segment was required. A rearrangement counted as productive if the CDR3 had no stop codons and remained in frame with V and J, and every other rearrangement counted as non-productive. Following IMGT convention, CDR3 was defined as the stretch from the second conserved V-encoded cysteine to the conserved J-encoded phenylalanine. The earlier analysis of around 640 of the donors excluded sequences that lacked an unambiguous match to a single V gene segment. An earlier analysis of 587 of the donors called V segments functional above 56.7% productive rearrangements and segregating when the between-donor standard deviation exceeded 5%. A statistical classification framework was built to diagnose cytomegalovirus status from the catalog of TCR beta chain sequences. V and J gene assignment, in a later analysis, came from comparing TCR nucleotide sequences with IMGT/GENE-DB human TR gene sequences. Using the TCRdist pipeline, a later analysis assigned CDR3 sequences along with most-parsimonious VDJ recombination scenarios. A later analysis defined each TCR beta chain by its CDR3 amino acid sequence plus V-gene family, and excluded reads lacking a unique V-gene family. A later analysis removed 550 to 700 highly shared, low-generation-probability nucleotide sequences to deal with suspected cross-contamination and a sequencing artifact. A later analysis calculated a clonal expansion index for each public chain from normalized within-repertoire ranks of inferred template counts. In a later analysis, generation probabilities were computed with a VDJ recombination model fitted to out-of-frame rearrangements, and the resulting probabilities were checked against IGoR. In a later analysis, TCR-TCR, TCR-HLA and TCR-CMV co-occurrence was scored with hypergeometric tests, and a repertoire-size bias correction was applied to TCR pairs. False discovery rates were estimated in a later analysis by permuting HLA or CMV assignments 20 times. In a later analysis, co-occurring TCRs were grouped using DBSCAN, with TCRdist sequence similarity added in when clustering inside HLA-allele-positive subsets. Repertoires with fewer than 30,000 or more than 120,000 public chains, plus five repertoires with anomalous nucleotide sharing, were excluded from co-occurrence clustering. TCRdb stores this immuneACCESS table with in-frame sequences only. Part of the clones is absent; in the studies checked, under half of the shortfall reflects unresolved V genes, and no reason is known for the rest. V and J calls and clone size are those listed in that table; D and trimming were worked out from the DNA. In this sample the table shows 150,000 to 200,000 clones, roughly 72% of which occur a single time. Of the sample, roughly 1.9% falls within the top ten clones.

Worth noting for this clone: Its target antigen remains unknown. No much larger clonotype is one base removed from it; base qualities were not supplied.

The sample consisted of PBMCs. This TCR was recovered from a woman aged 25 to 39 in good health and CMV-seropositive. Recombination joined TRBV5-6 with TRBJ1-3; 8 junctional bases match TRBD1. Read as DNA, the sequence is TGTGCCAGCAGCGTGCGGGACAGGGGAAACACCATATATTTT. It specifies CASSVRDRGNTIYF.